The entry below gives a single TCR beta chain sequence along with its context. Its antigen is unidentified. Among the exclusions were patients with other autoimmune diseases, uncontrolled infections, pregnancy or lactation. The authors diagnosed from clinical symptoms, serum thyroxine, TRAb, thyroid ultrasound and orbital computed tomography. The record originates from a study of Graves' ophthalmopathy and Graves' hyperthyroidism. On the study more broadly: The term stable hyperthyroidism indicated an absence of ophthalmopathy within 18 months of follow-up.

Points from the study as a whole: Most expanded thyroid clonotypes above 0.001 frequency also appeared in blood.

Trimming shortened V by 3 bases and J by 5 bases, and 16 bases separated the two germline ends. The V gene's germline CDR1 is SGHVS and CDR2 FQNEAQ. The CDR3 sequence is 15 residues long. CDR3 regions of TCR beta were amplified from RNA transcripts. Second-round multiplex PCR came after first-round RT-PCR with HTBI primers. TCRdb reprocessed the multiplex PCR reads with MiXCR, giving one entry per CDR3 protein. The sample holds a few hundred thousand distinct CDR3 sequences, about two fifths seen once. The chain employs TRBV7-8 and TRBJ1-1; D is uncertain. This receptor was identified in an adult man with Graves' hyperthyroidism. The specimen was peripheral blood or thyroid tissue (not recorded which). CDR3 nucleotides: TGTGCCAGCAGCTTTTATGGAGGTGCGCGAACTGAAGCTTTCTTT. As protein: CASSFYGGARTEAFF.